This passage covers 9 T cell receptor beta chains from one sample sequenced in a study of cytomegalovirus exposure and HLA in healthy donors. The PCR made use of 60 Vbeta and 13 Jbeta primers. Sequencing used immunoSEQ multiplex PCR; TCRdb keeps in-frame clones, though not all of them. The sample has approximately 88,000 clones; more than 60% are singletons. Source material: PBMCs. The source is a man aged 18 to 30 in good health and CMV-seropositive.

The rearrangement uses TRBV4-1 and TRBJ2-7; 10 nucleotides align to TRBD1. The CDR3 consists of 15 residues. The V and J ends lost 1 base and 4 bases, in that order; junction bases with no gene match: 4. In germline, CDR1 is MGHRA, CDR2 YSYEKL. The CDR3 DNA reads as TGCGCCAGCAGCCAAGGGACAGGGGGTACTTACGAGCAGTACTTC. Its protein is CASSQGTGGTYEQYF.

The rearrangement joins TRBV11-2 to TRBJ1-2; tentatively, D is TRBD1 (6 bases). This CDR3 is 16 amino acids long. From germline, CDR1 is SGHAT and CDR2 FQNNGV. V dropped 5 bases and J dropped 4 bases, with 20 bases sitting between them. CDR3 amino acids: CASSPSGGAESYGYTF. CDR3 in DNA: TGTGCCAGCAGCCCCAGCGGGGGGGCGGAGTCCTATGGCTACACCTTC. Based on the CDR3 plus reference TRBV11-2 and TRBJ1-2, the full variable domain is EAGVAQSPRYKIIEKRQSVAFWCNPISGHATLYWYQQILGQGPKLLIQFQNNGVVDDSQLPKDRFSAERLKGVDSTLKIQPAKLEDSAVYLCASSPSGGAESYGYTFGSGTRLTVV.

This clone was counted between two and nine times. The chain combines TRBV28 with TRBJ2-1; D is unresolved. CDR3 length: 12 residues. The V gene's germline CDR1 is MDHEN and CDR2 SYDVKM. Trimming left V 6 bases short and J 10 bases short, with 13 bases between. The CDR3 is CASRSIAREQFF. The CDR3 DNA sequence: TGTGCCAGCAGGTCAATAGCAAGAGAGCAGTTCTTC.

The chain has TRBV10-3 and TRBJ1-5; 9 nucleotides match TRBD1. Germline CDR1 and CDR2: ENHRY and SYGVKD. The J segment lost 2 bases and the V segment lost 10 bases, leaving 18 bases of the junction unmatched. The CDR3 is 18 amino acids. The CDR3 DNA reads TGTGCCAGGCTCAAACCGGGACAGGGCCTTTTTGGCAATCAGCCCCAGCATTTT. Translated: CARLKPGQGLFGNQPQHF.

V and J are TRBV28 and TRBJ2-1; D possibly corresponds to TRBD2 (6 bases). This CDR3 has 13 residues. V was cut by 2 bases and J by 9 bases, with 11 bases left in between. CDR1 is MDHEN, CDR2 SYDVKM, per germline. As DNA, the CDR3 is TGTGCCAGCAGTTTACGGAGGGCGGGTGAGCAGTTCTTC. It encodes CASSLRRAGEQFF.

The count of this clone is one. V and J are TRBV9 and TRBJ2-5, with 7 bases fitting TRBD2. V gave up 0 bases and J gave up 1 base; unmatched junction bases: 6. Germline CDR1 reads SGDLS; CDR2 reads YYNGEE. The CDR3 sequence is 16 residues long. CDR3 sequence reads: CASSVEGGLTQETQYF. The CDR3 region has the DNA TGTGCCAGCAGCGTAGAGGGAGGGCTTACCCAAGAGACCCAGTACTTC.

The V gene is TRBV28, the J gene TRBJ1-5; D is possibly TRBD1 (5 bases). Trimming cost V 4 bases and J 2 bases, with 12 bases left between them. The CDR3 contains 15 residues. In germline, CDR1 is MDHEN, CDR2 SYDVKM. CDR3 DNA: TGTGCCAGCAGTTCTGACAGTATTGGCAATCAGCCCCAGCATTTT. Its protein product is CASSSDSIGNQPQHF.

The CDR3 loop is CASSARTGLISPLHF. CDR3 sequence (DNA): TGTGCCAGCAGCGCTCGGACAGGGTTAATTTCACCCCTCCACTTT. The V and J genes are TRBV9 and TRBJ1-6, with TRBD1 identical over 8 bases. The junction had 8 bases not matched to a gene; V was cut back by 3 bases and J by 9 bases. The CDR3 loop spans 15 amino acids. In germline, CDR1 is SGDLS, CDR2 YYNGEE.

The chain recombines TRBV7-2 with TRBJ2-7; weak D call: TRBD2 (6 bases). Germline values: CDR1 SGHTA, CDR2 FQGNSA. This CDR3 region has 12 residues. V dropped 4 bases and J dropped 6 bases, with 10 bases sitting between them. Here the CDR3 DNA reads TGTGCCAGCAGCTATCGGCGGGGCGAGCAGTACTTC. This translates into CASSYRRGEQYF.